This TCR beta chain originates from a study of CD8 T cells in ankylosing spondylitis. General study points: CD8+ disease-linked clones were present at relatively low frequencies in blood.

The CDR3 length is 13 residues. Trimming stripped 0 bases from V and 7 bases from J, with 7 bases between. The germline V gene has CDR1 LGHDT and CDR2 YNNKEL (reference sequence). Quantitative 5'-RACE was performed with molecular barcodes, and it yielded the TCR beta libraries. In TCRdb, the 5' RACE reads were re-called with MiXCR into one record per CDR3 protein. This sample has about 130,000 distinct CDR3 sequences; roughly 6.6% occur once, and the top ten carry over 9%. This clonotype was observed at least ten times. Its antigen remains unknown. The J gene is TRBJ2-1, the V gene TRBV3-1; D not certain. This TCR came from a male donor with ankylosing spondylitis or in good health (not recorded which). Sequenced material: blood, either unsorted or a sorted T cell fraction (not recorded which). CDR3 nucleotides: TGTGCCAGCAGCCAAGATGAGGAAAATGAGCAGTTCTTC. It is translated as CASSQDEENEQFF.